Listed below are T cell receptor beta chains from one sample, sequenced in a study of human T cells and chemical hapten exposure. One entry per CDR3 protein results from TCRdb running MiXCR on the RACE reads. Among some 350,000 distinct CDR3 sequences listed, about 6% were seen once. Source: whole blood, taken in connection with sensitization to the hapten diphenylcyclopropenone (DPC). The source of these receptors is a woman in her late teens or twenties with alopecia areata. Some clones in this sample may be carry-over from other donors' samples. Each CDR3 is given with its conserved first and last residue. Fields, in order: D gene, J gene, V gene, clone size, CDR3 DNA, CDR3 protein. D genes are given only for firm matches. A clone size is listed for some rows: how often the clone was seen (once, few, many), or a class if it is expanded.

>.|TRBJ1-2|TRBV7-6|.
TGTGCCAGCAGCTTAGACTTAGGTGGCTACACCTTC
CASSLDLGGYTF
>.|TRBJ2-5|TRBV29-1|.
TGCAGCGTTGCGTTCGGAGGAGAGACCCAGTACTTC
CSVAFGGETQYF
>.|TRBJ2-6|TRBV6-1|.
TGTGCCAGCAAATATTGGACTGGGGCCAACGTCCTGACTTTC
CASKYWTGANVLTF
>.|TRBJ1-1|TRBV18|many
TGTGCCAGCTCCGAACCGGGCACTGAAGCTTTCTTT
CASSEPGTEAFF
>.|TRBJ2-5|TRBV10-3|.
TGTGCCATCCGGTATGGGGGGGGCAAAGAGACCCAGTACTTC
CAIRYGGGKETQYF
>.|TRBJ2-7|TRBV4-1|few
TGCGCCAGCAGCCAAGGGGGGGCGAGCTCCTACGAGCAGTACTTC
CASSQGGASSYEQYF
>TRBD1|TRBJ2-5|TRBV23-1|.
TGCGCCACAGAGGACAGGGGTATTAAGACCCAGTACTTC
CATEDRGIKTQYF
>.|TRBJ2-5|TRBV3-1|.
TGTGCCAGCAGCCAAGCTCGGGAGACCCAGTACTTC
CASSQARETQYF
>.|TRBJ2-3|TRBV9|many
TGTGCCAGCAGCAGGGGCTTCACAGATACGCAGTATTTT
CASSRGFTDTQYF
>.|TRBJ1-1|TRBV18|few
TGTGCCAGCTCACGACAGGCTATGCCCGAAGCTTTCTTT
CASSRQAMPEAFF
>.|TRBJ1-4|TRBV27|many
TGTGCCAGCAGTTTAGTCCAGGGAGGATGGGAAAAACTGTTTTTT
CASSLVQGGWEKLFF
>.|TRBJ2-2|TRBV11-2|many
TGTGCCAGCAGCTTCCAGGGTGCCGGGGAGCTGTTTTTT
CASSFQGAGELFF
>.|TRBJ1-5|TRBV6-1|many
TGTGCCAGCAGCCCAAGCCAGCCCCAGCATTTT
CASSPSQPQHF
>.|TRBJ2-3|TRBV7-9|.
TGTGCCAGCGGAAAAATGAACACAGATACGCAGTATTTT
CASGKMNTDTQYF
>.|TRBJ2-1|TRBV6-1|.
TGTGCCAGCAGTGAAGTTGGGGTCCACAATGAGCAGTTCTTC
CASSEVGVHNEQFF
>TRBD1|TRBJ2-6|TRBV5-1|few
TGCGCCAGCAGCTTAACGACACAGGGGGGCTTCTCTGGGGCCAACGTCCTGACTTTC
CASSLTTQGGFSGANVLTF
>.|TRBJ1-1|TRBV4-3|.
TGCGCCAGCAGCCAAGATCTGGGGGACCCAAGGGGCACTGAAGCTTTCTTT
CASSQDLGDPRGTEAFF
>TRBD1|TRBJ1-2|TRBV28|many
TGTGCCAGCAGTTGGACAGGGGGCGACTATGGCTACACCTTC
CASSWTGGDYGYTF
>TRBD1|TRBJ2-5|TRBV20-1|many
TGCAGTGCTAGATCCCCGGGACAGGGCTTCCAAGAGACCCAGTACTTC
CSARSPGQGFQETQYF
>TRBD2|TRBJ2-3|TRBV5-1|.
TGCGCCAGCAGCTTGGGGGACCGCCTAGCGGGCGTCAACACAGATACGCAGTATTTT
CASSLGDRLAGVNTDTQYF
>.|TRBJ2-2|TRBV7-2|.
TGTGCCAGCAGCGCCCTGGCGATGCCTGAAAGGGAGCTGTTTTTT
CASSALAMPERELFF
>TRBD2|TRBJ2-3|TRBV6-2/TRBV6-3|.
TGTGCCAGCAGTTCCGCGGGACTAGCGGAACAGATCACAGATACGCAGTATTTT
CASSSAGLAEQITDTQYF
>TRBD1|TRBJ1-4|TRBV12-3/TRBV12-4|many
TGTGCCAGCAGTTTAAGGACAGGGAGTTATGAAAAACTGTTTTTT
CASSLRTGSYEKLFF
>.|TRBJ2-5|TRBV5-1|.
TGCGCCAGCGGCAGGGTAACCCAAGAGACCCAGTACTTC
CASGRVTQETQYF
>.|TRBJ1-4|TRBV7-2|many
TGTGCCAGCAGCTCTCAGGGGTTTAATGAAAAACTGTTTTTT
CASSSQGFNEKLFF
>.|TRBJ2-4|TRBV6-1|many
TGTGCCAGCAGCCGGACTGTCGAGGGAGAAAACATTCAGTACTTC
CASSRTVEGENIQYF
>.|TRBJ1-1|TRBV14|few
TGTGCCAGCAGCCAAGTTGAACGCCCAGCTTTCTTT
CASSQVERPAFF
>TRBD2|TRBJ2-3|TRBV5-1|.
TGCGCCAGCAGCTTGTACACTAGCGGGGCCTCTAGCACAGATACGCAGTATTTT
CASSLYTSGASSTDTQYF
>.|TRBJ1-2|TRBV29-1|many
TGCAGCGTTGTAGTTGACAGTTCTAACTATGGCTACACCTTC
CSVVVDSSNYGYTF
>TRBD1|TRBJ2-3|TRBV29-1|many
TGCAGCGCCAGCGGACAGGGAGGCACAGATACGCAGTATTTT
CSASGQGGTDTQYF
>TRBD1|TRBJ1-4|TRBV11-2|few
TGTGCCAGCAGCCAGAGACAGGGACCCGATTATGAAAAACTGTTTTTT
CASSQRQGPDYEKLFF
>.|TRBJ1-2|TRBV14|few
TGTGCCAGCAGCCCCCAGACAGGCTATGGCTACACCTTC
CASSPQTGYGYTF
>TRBD1|TRBJ2-6|TRBV7-2|many
TGTGCCAGCAGCCCCGATTGGACAGGGGGCTCCTCTGGGGCCAACGTCCTGACTTTC
CASSPDWTGGSSGANVLTF
>TRBD2|TRBJ2-3|TRBV7-2|.
TGTGCCAGCAGCTTAGCTCCTAGCGGGGGGGCCAGGGTCGATACGCAGTATTTT
CASSLAPSGGARVDTQYF
>TRBD1|TRBJ1-1|TRBV10-3|many
TGTGCCATCAGTGGACAGGGTACCATGAACACTGAAGCTTTCTTT
CAISGQGTMNTEAFF
>.|TRBJ1-3|TRBV19|.
TGTGCCTCCGCCGGGGTGGGAAACACCATATATTTT
CASAGVGNTIYF
>TRBD1|TRBJ1-6|TRBV6-6|many
TGTGCCAGCAGTTACCAGACAGGGGGCGATTCACCCCTCCACTTT
CASSYQTGGDSPLHF